The sequence of this T cell receptor (beta chain) was determined in a study of technical replicates of blood from four donors. The method was immunoSEQ multiplex PCR; TCRdb's version includes in-frame clones alone and lacks a portion of them. The sample yields more than 70,000 clones, about 90% seen once. Germline loops: CDR1 SNHLY, CDR2 FYNNEI. V shed 9 bases, J shed 7 bases, and the junction held 5 bases outside the gene matches. The CDR3 covers 11 residues. Sequenced: T cells isolated from PBMCs. This clonotype was obtained from a human donor in good health. V usage is TRBV2 and J usage is TRBJ1-2, with TRBD1 matching over 7 bases. The CDR3 region has the DNA TGTGCCAGTGACAGGGTCGGTGGCTACACCTTC. Translated, it gives CASDRVGGYTF.